A selection of T cell receptor beta chains follows, all from one sample in a study of blood T cell repertoires in COVID-19. Sequencing used immunoSEQ multiplex PCR; TCRdb keeps in-frame clones, though not all of them. Here the sample spans 390,000 or so clones, 70% to 90% being singletons. The sample was peripheral blood. All receptors come from a woman aged 30 to 39 with active or convalescent COVID-19. The CDR3 runs from the conserved cysteine through the conserved F or W. A D gene is named only where the DNA matches it firmly. Where a row states a size, it is once, few, many or the class of an expanded clone; other rows omit it.

-	TRBV19	TRBJ1-1	-	TGTGCCTCGGGTCAGGGGAACACTGAAGCTTTCTTT	CASGQGNTEAFF
-	TRBV19	TRBJ2-1	-	TGTGCCAGTAGTATAGGGCAGGGAGGCGGGGAGCAGTTCTTC	CASSIGQGGGEQFF
-	TRBV15	TRBJ2-1	TRBD2	TGTGCCACCAGCAGAGCTAGCGGGAGGACATGGAATGAGCAGTTCTTC	CATSRASGRTWNEQFF
-	TRBV2	TRBJ1-4	TRBD1	TGTGCCAGCAGCGCCAGGGGGGCTGGTGAAAAACTGTTTTTT	CASSARGAGEKLFF
-	TRBV28	TRBJ2-7	-	TGTGCCAGCAGTTTAATCGCTAGCAGCTACGAGCAGTACTTC	CASSLIASSYEQYF
-	TRBV5-1	TRBJ1-3	-	TGCGCCAGCAGCTTGGATCAGGGTTTCTCTGGAAACACCATATATTTT	CASSLDQGFSGNTIYF
-	TRBV7-9	TRBJ1-1	TRBD1	TGTGCCAGCAGCTGGACAGGGACCACTGAAGCTTTCTTT	CASSWTGTTEAFF
-	TRBV15	TRBJ1-1	TRBD1	TGTGCCACCAGCAGCCCAAACAGGGGGGCTGAAGCTTTCTTT	CATSSPNRGAEAFF
-	TRBV7-9	TRBJ1-2	-	TGTGCCAGCAGCCCTAGTGACAGTCCTGGCTACACCTTC	CASSPSDSPGYTF
-	TRBV6-1	TRBJ2-1	TRBD1	TGTGCCAGCAGTGAGGGTTGGGACAGGGTAAAGAATGAGCAGTTCTTC	CASSEGWDRVKNEQFF
-	TRBV29-1	TRBJ1-3	-	TGCAGCGTTGAAATGGCAGGATCTGGAAACACCATATATTTT	CSVEMAGSGNTIYF
-	TRBV27	TRBJ1-2	TRBD1	TGTGCCAGCAGTCTACAGGGGGCCGGTGGCTACACCTTC	CASSLQGAGGYTF
-	TRBV3-1/TRBV3-2	TRBJ1-1	TRBD1	TGTGCCAGCAGCCAACAGACAGGGGGATATACTGAAGCTTTCTTT	CASSQQTGGYTEAFF
-	TRBV7-9	TRBJ2-1	TRBD2	TGTGCCAGCAGCCCCCAGACTAGCGGGGTAGAAAATGAGCAGTTCTTC	CASSPQTSGVENEQFF
-	TRBV7-2	TRBJ2-1	TRBD2	TGTGCCAGCAGCTTACAGGGACTAGCGGGGGCGATCTCCTACAATGAGCAGTTCTTC	CASSLQGLAGAISYNEQFF
-	TRBV18	TRBJ2-1	-	TGTGCCAGCTCACCGCGACAGATCCGGGGGGCAACCTACAATGAGCAGTTCTTC	CASSPRQIRGATYNEQFF
-	TRBV6-1	TRBJ2-3	TRBD2	TGTGCCAGCAGTGAACTAGCGGGGGTCAAAGGCACAGATACGCAGTATTTT	CASSELAGVKGTDTQYF
-	TRBV4-1	TRBJ1-2	-	TGCGCCAGCAGCCGTTTAGCCGGGAACTATGGCTACACCTTC	CASSRLAGNYGYTF
-	TRBV6-6	TRBJ1-2	TRBD1	TGTGCCAGCAGTTACTCGACAGGGGATGGCTACACCTTC	CASSYSTGDGYTF
-	TRBV2	TRBJ1-6	TRBD1	TGTGCCAGCAGGATACAGGGGGCAAGAGTTAATTCACCCCTCCACTTT	CASRIQGARVNSPLHF
-	TRBV5-4	TRBJ1-2	TRBD1	TGTGCCAGCAGCGGGAACGGACAGGGGAGTTATGGCTACACCTTC	CASSGNGQGSYGYTF
-	TRBV5-1	TRBJ1-2	-	TGCGCCAGCAGTATGGACAGATTAGGCTACACCTTC	CASSMDRLGYTF
-	TRBV5-1	TRBJ2-7	-	TGCGCCAGCAGCATGGGGACAATCGAGCAGTACTTC	CASSMGTIEQYF
-	TRBV6-5	TRBJ1-4	-	TGTGCCAGCAGTCCCAGGGCAGGAAGTGAAAAACTGTTTTTT	CASSPRAGSEKLFF
once	TRBV7-2	TRBJ1-1	-	TGTGCCAGCAGCTTAACGAAAGGACTTGAAGCTTTCTTT	CASSLTKGLEAFF
-	TRBV11-2	TRBJ2-3	TRBD2	TGTGCCAGCGCGGCTAGCGGGAGATTGGATACGCAGTATTTT	CASAASGRLDTQYF
-	TRBV21-1	TRBJ2-7	-	TGTGCCAGCAGCAAAATTCGGGGACTTGGGTCCTACGAGCAGTACTTC	CASSKIRGLGSYEQYF
-	TRBV10-2	TRBJ2-5	TRBD2	TGCGCCAGCAGTGAGTCTACTAGCGGGGGAGAGTACTTC	CASSESTSGGEYF
-	TRBV4-1	TRBJ1-4	-	TGCGCCAGCAGCCGCGGTGGGGGCGTCCAGGATGAAAAACTGTTTTTT	CASSRGGGVQDEKLFF
few	TRBV5-4	TRBJ2-3	TRBD2	TGTGCCAGCAGCCCTAGCGGTATTAACACAGATACGCAGTATTTT	CASSPSGINTDTQYF
-	TRBV12-2	TRBJ2-1	-	TGTGCAAGTCGCCTGACAGGGAAGGGCTACAATGAGCAGTTCTTC	CASRLTGKGYNEQFF
once	TRBV6-5	TRBJ1-2	-	TGTGCCAGCAGTCCCACAGGGTCTGGCTATGGCTACACCTTC	CASSPTGSGYGYTF
-	TRBV3-1/TRBV3-2	TRBJ2-6	TRBD1	TGTGCCAGCAGCCCTCCGGGACAGGCCCCCTCTGGCGTCCTGACTTTC	CASSPPGQAPSGVLTF
-	TRBV6-5	TRBJ2-1	TRBD2	TGTGCCAGCAGTTGGCAATTAGCGGGAGGCTACAATGAGCAGTTCTTC	CASSWQLAGGYNEQFF
-	TRBV14	TRBJ1-1	-	TGTGCCAGCAGCCAAAGACAATCTACTGAAGCTTTCTTT	CASSQRQSTEAFF
-	TRBV7-9	TRBJ2-7	TRBD1	TGTGCCAGCAGCTCCCGGGACAGGTCCTACGAGCAGTACTTC	CASSSRDRSYEQYF
-	TRBV5-1	TRBJ2-2	-	TGCGCCACGACGGAGGGGATGAACACCGGGGAGCTGTTTTTT	CATTEGMNTGELFF
-	TRBV19	TRBJ1-1	-	TGTGCCAGTAGGCAAGGAAGAGGACTGATAATGAACACTGAAGCTTTCTTT	CASRQGRGLIMNTEAFF
-	TRBV11-3	TRBJ2-4	-	TGTGCCAGCAGCTTGGGGGGTAGTGAAAACATTCAGTACTTC	CASSLGGSENIQYF
once	TRBV4-2	TRBJ2-1	TRBD2	TGTGCCAGCAGCCAGACACTAGCGGGACCTTACAATGAGCAGTTCTTC	CASSQTLAGPYNEQFF
-	TRBV15	TRBJ1-3	-	TGTGCCACCAGCCGCCAGACTGATTCTGGAAACACCATATATTTT	CATSRQTDSGNTIYF